This TCR beta chain was retrieved from a study of blood T cell dynamics during melanoma immunotherapy. This table comes from immunoSEQ multiplex PCR, and its TCRdb copy is limited to in-frame clones, with some not included. Of about 880 clones listed, approximately 90% are singletons. Time point denoted: week 3, after first cycle of checkpoint inhibitor. Samples come from before therapy and from week 3 after the first blockade cycle. Patients had no prior systemic cancer treatment, immunosuppressants or other active cancers. This CDR3 comprises 17 residues. The V gene end was trimmed by 2 bases and the J gene end by 1 base; junction bases not matched to a gene: 4. Germline V lookup: CDR1 SGHRS, CDR2 YFSETQ.

Material: cell-free DNA from blood, obtained from a patient treated with checkpoint blockade. The V and J genes are TRBV5-1 and TRBJ2-1; 12 bases align to TRBD2. This TCR was sampled from a human donor with melanoma. The CDR3 loop is CASSFGTSGQSYNEQFF. CDR3 nucleotide sequence: TGCGCCAGCAGCTTTGGGACTAGCGGGCAATCCTACAATGAGCAGTTCTTC.